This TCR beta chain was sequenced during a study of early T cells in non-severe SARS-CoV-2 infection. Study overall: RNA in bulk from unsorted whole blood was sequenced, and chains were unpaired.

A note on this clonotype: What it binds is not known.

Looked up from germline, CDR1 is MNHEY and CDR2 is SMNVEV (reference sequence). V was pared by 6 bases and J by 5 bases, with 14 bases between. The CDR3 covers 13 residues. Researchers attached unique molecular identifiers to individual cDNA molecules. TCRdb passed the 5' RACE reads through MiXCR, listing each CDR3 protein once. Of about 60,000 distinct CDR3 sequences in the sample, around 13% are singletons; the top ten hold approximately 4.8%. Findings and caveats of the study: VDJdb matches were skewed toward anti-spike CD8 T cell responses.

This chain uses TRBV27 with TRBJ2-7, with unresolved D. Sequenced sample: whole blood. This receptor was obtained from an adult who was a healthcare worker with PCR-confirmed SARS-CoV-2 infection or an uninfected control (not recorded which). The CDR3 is CASRSNYEHEQYF. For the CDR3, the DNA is TGTGCCAGCAGATCAAACTACGAACACGAGCAGTACTTC.